The 6 T cell receptor beta chains listed next were all sequenced from one sample in a study of blood T cell repertoires in COVID-19. Clones were read by immunoSEQ multiplex PCR, and TCRdb kept only the in-frame ones, dropping some. This sample yields approximately 300,000 clones, of which 90% are seen a single time; approximately 4.1% belongs to the top ten. The specimen sequenced was PBMCs or T cells enriched from blood (not recorded which). Receptors were obtained from a young woman who had been exposed to COVID-19.

The rearrangement links TRBV19 to TRBJ2-5; 12 positions agree with TRBD2. The V segment lost 2 bases and the J segment 4 bases; nucleotides outside the gene matches: 8. Looked up from germline, CDR1 is LNHDA and CDR2 is SQIVND (reference sequence). The CDR3 sequence is 17 residues long. The CDR3 sequence is CASSILASGGAGETQYF. CDR3 nucleotides: TGTGCCAGTAGTATACTGGCTAGCGGGGGGGCAGGAGAGACCCAGTACTTC.

This clone was recorded once. The chain joins TRBV7-2 to TRBJ2-7; 12 nucleotides match TRBD2. Trimming removed 5 bases from V and 5 bases from J; junction bases left unmatched: 7. Germline assignment: CDR1 SGHTA and CDR2 FQGNSA. The CDR3 has 15 residues. DNA for the CDR3: TGTGCCAGCAGCCCAGAGACTAGCGGGGGTCACGAGCAGTACTTC. Translating it yields CASSPETSGGHEQYF.

The rearrangement uses TRBV4-2 and TRBJ2-5; TRBD2 matches 13 bases. CDR1 and CDR2 (germline): LGHNA, YNFKEQ. Trimming removed 4 bases from V and 3 bases from J; junction bases left unmatched: 5. This CDR3 is 16 amino acids long. The CDR3 DNA sequence: TGTGCCAGCAGCCCACGACTAGCGGGGGGCAAAGAGACCCAGTACTTC. Translated: CASSPRLAGGKETQYF.

The chain couples TRBV5-4 to TRBJ1-2, with D perhaps TRBD1 (5 bases). This CDR3 is 13 amino acids long. Per the germline V gene, CDR1 is SGHNT and CDR2 is YYREEE (reference sequence). Trimming shortened V by 5 bases and J by 3 bases, and 11 bases separated the two germline ends. The CDR3 nucleotides are TGTGCCAGCAGGGACGGGGGGGACTATGGCTACACCTTC. Its translation: CASRDGGDYGYTF.

The sample holds one count of this clone. The chain is built from TRBV9 and TRBJ2-3; 10 nucleotides match TRBD1. CDR1 SGDLS and CDR2 YYNGEE come from the germline V gene. CDR3 length equals 16 residues. V shed 0 bases, J shed 6 bases, and the junction held 7 bases outside the gene matches. DNA for the CDR3: TGTGCCAGCAGCGTAGAGACAGGGGGCGCAGGGGATACGCAGTATTTT. Its protein product is CASSVETGGAGDTQYF.

The gene calls are TRBV7-9 and TRBJ2-6, with TRBD1 matching over 9 bases. The CDR3 contains 19 residues. CDR1 is SEHNR, CDR2 FQNEAQ, per germline (reference sequence). The V and J ends lost 2 bases and 0 bases, in that order; junction bases with no gene match: 8. The CDR3 region is CASSLTRTGEGSGANVLTF. In DNA, the CDR3 is TGTGCCAGCAGCTTAACCCGGACAGGGGAGGGCTCTGGGGCCAACGTCCTGACTTTC.